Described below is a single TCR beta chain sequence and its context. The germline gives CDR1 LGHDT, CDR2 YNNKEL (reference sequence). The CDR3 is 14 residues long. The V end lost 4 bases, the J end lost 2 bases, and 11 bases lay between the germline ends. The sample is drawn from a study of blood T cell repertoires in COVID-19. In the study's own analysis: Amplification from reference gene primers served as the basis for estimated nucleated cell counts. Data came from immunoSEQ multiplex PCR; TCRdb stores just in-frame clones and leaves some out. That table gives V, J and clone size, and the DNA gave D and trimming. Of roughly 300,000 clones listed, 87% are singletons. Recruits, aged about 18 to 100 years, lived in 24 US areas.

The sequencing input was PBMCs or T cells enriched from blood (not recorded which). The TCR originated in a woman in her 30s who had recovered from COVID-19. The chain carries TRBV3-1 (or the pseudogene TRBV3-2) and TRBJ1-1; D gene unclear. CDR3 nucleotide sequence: TGTGCCAGCAGCCGTACCAGAATAAACACTGAAGCTTTCTTT. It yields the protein CASSRTRINTEAFF.